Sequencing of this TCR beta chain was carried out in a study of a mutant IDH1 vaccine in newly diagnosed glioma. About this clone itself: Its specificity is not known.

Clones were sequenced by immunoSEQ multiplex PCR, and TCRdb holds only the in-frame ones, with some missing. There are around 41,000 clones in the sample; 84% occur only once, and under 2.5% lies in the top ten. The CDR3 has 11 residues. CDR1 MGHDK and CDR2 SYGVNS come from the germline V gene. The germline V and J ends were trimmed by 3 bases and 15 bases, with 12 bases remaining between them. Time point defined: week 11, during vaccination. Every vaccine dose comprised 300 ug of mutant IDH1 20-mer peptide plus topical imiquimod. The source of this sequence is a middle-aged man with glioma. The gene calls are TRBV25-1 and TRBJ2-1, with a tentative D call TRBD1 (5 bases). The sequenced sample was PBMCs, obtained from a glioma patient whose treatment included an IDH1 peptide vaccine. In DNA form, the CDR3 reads TGTGCCAGCAGTGACCGAACCCAGGGGTTCTTC. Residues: CASSDRTQGFF. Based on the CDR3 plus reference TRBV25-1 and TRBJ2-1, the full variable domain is EADIYQTPRYLVIGTGKKITLECSQTMGHDKMYWYQQDPGMELHLIHYSYGVNSTEKGDLSSESTVSRIRTEHFPLTLESARPSHTSQYLCASSDRTQGFFGPGTRLTVL.